The 2 T cell receptor beta chains below were found in one sample sequenced in a study of cytomegalovirus exposure and HLA in healthy donors. The PCR was carried out with 60 Vbeta primers and 13 Jbeta primers. Assay: immunoSEQ multiplex PCR; the TCRdb copy retains only in-frame clones and omits some. The sample includes 100,000 to 150,000 clones, under 85% of them seen just once. The sequenced material came from PBMCs. The origin of the receptors is a male donor in good health and CMV-seropositive.

The V and J genes are TRBV2 and TRBJ1-4; a weak D match, TRBD1 (5 bases). The germline CDR1 and CDR2 sequences are SNHLY and FYNNEI. The CDR3 runs to 13 residues. The V end was cut by 4 bases, the J end by 4 bases, with 7 bases between. The DNA of the CDR3 is TGTGCCAGCAGTGGACAGTTTAATGAAAAACTGTTTTTT. It translates to CASSGQFNEKLFF.

The chain recombines TRBV4-1 with TRBJ1-5; D remains unclear. The V end lost 2 bases, the J end lost 0 bases, and 8 bases lay between the germline ends. Germline assignment: CDR1 MGHRA and CDR2 YSYEKL. The CDR3 spans 15 residues. The CDR3 loop is CASSQHGGSNQPQHF. The CDR3 nucleotides are TGCGCCAGCAGCCAACACGGAGGTAGCAATCAGCCCCAGCATTTT.